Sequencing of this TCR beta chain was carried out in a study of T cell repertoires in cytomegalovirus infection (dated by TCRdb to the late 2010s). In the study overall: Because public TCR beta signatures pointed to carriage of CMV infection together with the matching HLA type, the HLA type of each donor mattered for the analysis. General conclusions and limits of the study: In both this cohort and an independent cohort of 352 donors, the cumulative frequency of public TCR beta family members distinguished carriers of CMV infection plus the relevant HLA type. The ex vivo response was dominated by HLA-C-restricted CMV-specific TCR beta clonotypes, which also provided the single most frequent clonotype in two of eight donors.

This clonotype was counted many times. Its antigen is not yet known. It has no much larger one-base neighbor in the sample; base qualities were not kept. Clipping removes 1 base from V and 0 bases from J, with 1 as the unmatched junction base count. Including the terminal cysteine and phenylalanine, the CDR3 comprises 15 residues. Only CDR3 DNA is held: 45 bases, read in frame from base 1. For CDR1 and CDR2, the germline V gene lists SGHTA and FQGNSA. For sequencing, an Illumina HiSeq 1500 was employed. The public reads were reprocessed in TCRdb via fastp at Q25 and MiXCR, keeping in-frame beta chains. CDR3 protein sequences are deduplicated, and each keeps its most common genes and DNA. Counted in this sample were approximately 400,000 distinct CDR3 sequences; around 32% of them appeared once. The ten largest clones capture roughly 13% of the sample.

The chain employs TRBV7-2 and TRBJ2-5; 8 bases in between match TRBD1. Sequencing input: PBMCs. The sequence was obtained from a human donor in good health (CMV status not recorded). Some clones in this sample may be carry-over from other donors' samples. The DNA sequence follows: TGTGCCAGCAGCTTAGGGGACAGGAACCAAGAGACCCAGTACTTC. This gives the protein CASSLGDRNQETQYF.